This TCR beta chain was recovered during a study of early T cells in non-severe SARS-CoV-2 infection. Study-wide results and limits: Missing private and CD4 specificities, VDJdb matching favored anti-spike CD8 responses.

TCRdb ran MiXCR on the 5' RACE reads and lists one entry per CDR3 protein. The profile shows some 46,000 distinct CDR3 sequences, around a tenth of them singletons. At least ten counts were recorded for this clonotype. Its antigen is unknown. The clonotype comes from an adult who was a healthcare worker with PCR-confirmed SARS-CoV-2 infection or an uninfected control (not recorded which). Source material: whole blood.

CDR3 residues: CSVGGVGELFF. Here the CDR3 DNA reads TGCAGCGTTGGCGGGGTGGGGGAGCTGTTTTTT. The chain employs TRBV29-1 and TRBJ2-2, with D perhaps TRBD2 (6 bases). CDR1 and CDR2 from the germline V gene are SQVTM and ANQGSEA. The CDR3 extends over 11 amino acids. V was trimmed by 4 bases and J by 8 bases, leaving 8 bases between them.